The clone carrying this T cell receptor (beta chain) has a handful of counts. The antigen remains unidentified. V lost 3 bases to trimming and J lost 0 bases; unmatched junction nucleotides: 9. The CDR3 contains 18 residues. CDR1 and CDR2 (germline): MDHEN, SYDVKM. The sample originates from a study of T-cell reconstitution after alpha-beta-depleted transplantation in children. This sample's TCRbeta library carried unique molecular identifier barcodes. MiXCR, applied by TCRdb to the PCR reads, yields one record per CDR3 protein. The profile shows about 600,000 distinct CDR3 sequences, over 10% of them singletons. Study outcomes and limitations: The study reportedly traced alpha-beta T cells about two months after transplant to several hundred expanded graft clones. Some patients owed their high day-60 TCRbeta diversity to surviving recipient T cells and thymic progenitors.

The receptor was derived from a male patient younger than 18 who had a stem cell transplant for acute myeloid leukemia, so the T cells may come from the graft donor. The chain combines TRBV28 with TRBJ2-3; 10 positions agree with TRBD2. Source: PBMCs, mostly from graft donor cells, taken 360 days after TCRalphabeta/CD19-depleted stem cell transplant. CDR3 sequence reads: CASSFVSAGGRSTDTQYF. CDR3 nucleotides: TGTGCCAGCAGTTTTGTTTCAGCGGGAGGGAGGAGCACAGATACGCAGTATTTT.